The clone carrying this T cell receptor (beta chain) was observed many times. Its matching antigen is unknown. This entry is derived from a study of Graves' ophthalmopathy and Graves' hyperthyroidism. The authors amplified TCR beta CDR3 regions, and they did so from RNA transcripts for repertoire sequencing. The workflow started with a first-round RT-PCR run with HTBI primers and then moved on to a second-round multiplex PCR. Using its own MiXCR run on the multiplex PCR reads, TCRdb lists one record per CDR3 protein. The sample lists approximately 410,000 distinct CDR3 sequences, roughly 14% occurring once. Enrollment excluded any patients with other autoimmune diseases, uncontrolled infections, pregnancy or lactation. The authors used Ficoll-Paque density gradient centrifugation to separate PBMCs. The input was roughly 9.3 ml of fresh peripheral blood. Study-level findings and limits: A majority of expanded thyroid clonotypes exceeding 0.001 frequency were likewise present in blood. It was with 70.59% sensitivity and approximately 72% specificity that the model predicted ophthalmopathy progression.

The TCR sequence derives from a woman aged 18-29 years with stable Graves' hyperthyroidism. What was sequenced was peripheral blood.

The CDR3 loop is CSATRSGPAPQHF. The DNA of the CDR3 is TGCAGTGCTACCAGATCCGGGCCGGCGCCCCAGCATTTT. This chain links TRBV20-1 with TRBJ1-5; D is unclear. Per germline, CDR1 DFQATT and CDR2 SNEGSKA (reference sequence). Trimming cost V 4 bases and J 9 bases, with 16 bases left between them. The CDR3 runs 13 residues.